One and the same sample provided the 12 T cell receptor beta chains below, sequenced in a study of CD8+ T cells in alopecia areata (dated by TCRdb to the late 2010s). The library was obtained by the immunoSEQ multiplex PCR assay. To provide template for TCR sequencing, every sample had RNA extracted and reverse transcribed into cDNA. In its TCRdb copy, this immuneACCESS table keeps in-frame sequences only and misses some clones. Where compared with another copy, unresolved V genes explain less than half of these, and the others have no known cause. A total of around 290,000 clones appear in this sample, roughly 64% of them only once. Around 1.8% of the sample comes from the top ten. This specimen's time point label, per the study, means: around 26 weeks on oral tofacitinib. The sample's treatment or condition, from its label and the paper: oral pan-JAK inhibitor, 5-10 mg twice daily. The material was CD4+ T cells sorted from blood, obtained at week 24, from a patient treated with tofacitinib. The receptors derive from a human donor with alopecia areata.

This clone occurred a few times. The chain is built from TRBV11-2 and TRBJ1-1; D gene ambiguous. V was pared by 4 bases and J by 4 bases, with 16 bases between. Germline loops: CDR1 SGHAT, CDR2 FQNNGV. This CDR3 has 15 amino acids. The DNA of the CDR3 is TGTGCCAGCAGCTCCAGGAGGGTACAGTCCACTGAAGCTTTCTTT. Protein: CASSSRRVQSTEAFF. Looking up the rest from reference TRBV11-2 and TRBJ1-1 gives the full variable domain: EAGVAQSPRYKIIEKRQSVAFWCNPISGHATLYWYQQILGQGPKLLIQFQNNGVVDDSQLPKDRFSAERLKGVDSTLKIQPAKLEDSAVYLCASSSRRVQSTEAFFGQGTRLTVV.

The V gene is TRBV29-1, the J gene TRBJ1-2, with D hard to call. Trimming removed 2 bases from V and 8 bases from J, with 15 bases in between. The germline V gene encodes CDR1 SQVTM and CDR2 ANQGSEA. This CDR3 comprises 13 residues. The CDR3 here is CSVENGLGRGYTF. The CDR3 nucleotides read TGCAGCGTTGAAAACGGCTTAGGAAGGGGCTACACCTTC.

The chain's CDR3 is CAISDRYEQYF. The CDR3 bases are TGTGCCATCAGTGACCGTTACGAGCAGTACTTC. The genes are TRBV10-3 and TRBJ2-7; D is unresolved. V was shortened by 3 bases and J by 4 bases, with 4 bases between the two germline ends. Germline values: CDR1 ENHRY, CDR2 SYGVKD. The CDR3 is 11 amino acids.

The genes are TRBV7-9 and TRBJ2-1, with D uncertain. The V gene lost 2 bases and the J gene lost 5 bases, with 7 bases spanning the gap. Germline V gene sequence: CDR1 SEHNR, CDR2 FQNEAQ (reference sequence). The CDR3 runs 13 residues. Here the CDR3 reads CASSLWGNNEQFF. Written as DNA, the CDR3 is TGTGCCAGCAGCTTATGGGGTAACAATGAGCAGTTCTTC.

The V call is TRBV27, the J call TRBJ1-2; no clear D. The CDR3 spans 13 residues. Germline loops: CDR1 MNHEY, CDR2 SMNVEV (reference sequence). V was pared by 4 bases and J by 8 bases, with 14 bases between. The CDR3 is CASSSPKLLGYTF. The CDR3 nucleotides read TGTGCCAGCAGTTCCCCGAAGCTCCTGGGCTACACCTTC.

This clone was seen a few times. The chain links TRBV28 to TRBJ2-3, with 11 nucleotides matching TRBD1. V was clipped by 8 bases and J by 0 bases; unmatched bases: 7. The CDR3 runs 16 residues. Germline V CDR1 and CDR2: MDHEN, SYDVKM. CDR3 region: CASRTGGDPSTDTQYF. The DNA for the CDR3 is TGTGCCAGCCGGACAGGGGGCGACCCTAGCACAGATACGCAGTATTTT. Using reference TRBV28 and TRBJ2-3 for the parts outside the CDR3, the full variable domain is DVKVTQSSRYLVKRTGEKVFLECVQDMDHENMFWYRQDPGLGLRLIYFSYDVKMKEKGDIPEGYSVSREKKERFSLILESASTNQTSMYLCASRTGGDPSTDTQYFGPGTRLTVL.

This clone appeared a few times. V gene TRBV10-3 combines with J gene TRBJ2-5, with D perhaps TRBD1 or TRBD2 (5 bases each). Between the trimmed V and J ends, which lost 10 bases and 0 bases, there was a span of 9 bases. This CDR3 has 12 residues. In germline, CDR1 is ENHRY, CDR2 SYGVKD. This chain's CDR3 is CATRDHQETQYF. CDR3 nucleotides: TGTGCCACCCGGGACCACCAAGAGACCCAGTACTTC.

The chain is built from TRBV15 and TRBJ1-6, with TRBD1 matching over 9 bases. The V gene end was trimmed by 1 base and the J gene end by 7 bases; junction bases not matched to a gene: 2. The germline V gene has CDR1 LNHNV and CDR2 YYDKDF (reference sequence). This CDR3 is built from 15 residues. The CDR3 DNA reads as TGTGCCACCAGCAGAGGAGGGACAGGGAATTCACCCCTCCACTTT. Translation: CATSRGGTGNSPLHF.

The chain joins TRBV30 to TRBJ1-2; tentative D call: TRBD1 (5 bases). Germline-derived CDR1 and CDR2 are GTSNPN and SVGIG (reference sequence). V lost 1 base and J 8 bases, leaving 5 bases between the germline ends. The CDR3 is made up of 10 amino acids. The CDR3 region has the DNA TGTGCCTGGAGTGGGGACGGCTACACCTTC. This codes for CAWSGDGYTF.

The chain couples TRBV30 to TRBJ1-1; D remains ambiguous. CDR1 GTSNPN and CDR2 SVGIG come from the germline V gene (reference sequence). V lost 0 bases and J lost 4, with 12 bases in between. The CDR3 is made up of 14 amino acids. The DNA of the CDR3 is TGTGCCTGGAGTGTACTAGTAGGGTCCACTGAAGCTTTCTTT. Translation: CAWSVLVGSTEAFF.

The genes are TRBV30 and TRBJ1-3; D is unresolved. V lost 0 bases and J 7 bases, leaving 7 bases between the germline ends. Germline V lookup: CDR1 GTSNPN, CDR2 SVGIG (reference sequence). The CDR3 runs to 12 residues. CDR3 amino acids: CAWSVEWNTIYF. CDR3 in DNA: TGTGCCTGGAGTGTAGAATGGAACACCATATATTTT.

This chain connects TRBV5-4 to TRBJ2-1, with 9 bases matching TRBD1. The CDR3 has 13 amino acids. J gave up 9 bases and V 4 bases, and 5 bases lay outside the gene matches. Germline loops: CDR1 SGHNT, CDR2 YYREEE (reference sequence). DNA for the CDR3: TGTGCCAGCAGCCGGACAGGGGACGGTGAGCAGTTCTTC. As protein: CASSRTGDGEQFF.